The clone carrying this T cell receptor beta chain was counted ten times or more. This sample was included in a study of T cells in Graves' hyperthyroidism and ophthalmopathy. TCR beta CDR3 region amplification was performed from RNA transcripts. TCR CDR3 underwent first-round RT-PCR with the HTBI primer set. From the multiplex PCR reads, TCRdb called clonotypes with MiXCR, one entry per CDR3 protein. There are a few hundred thousand distinct CDR3 sequences in the sample; 40% to 55% occur only once, and around 8% lies in the top ten. Trimming left V 2 bases short and J 0 bases short, with 17 bases between. This CDR3 has 17 amino acids. The V gene's germline CDR1 is DFQATT and CDR2 SNEGSKA (reference sequence).

The receptor was derived from a woman younger than 35 with Graves' hyperthyroidism. V usage is TRBV20-1 and J usage is TRBJ1-5, with D perhaps TRBD1 (5 bases). Sequenced input: peripheral blood or thyroid tissue (not recorded which). CDR3 in amino acids: CSARRSGRGYSNQPQHF. The CDR3 DNA sequence: TGCAGTGCTAGAAGATCAGGGAGAGGCTATAGCAATCAGCCCCAGCATTTT.